The sequence of this T cell receptor beta chain was determined in a study of shared clonotypes between healthy human individuals. Whole-study results and caveats: Generally, naive subsets came out with larger estimated richness than memory subsets.

Sequenced by immunoSEQ multiplex PCR; TCRdb stores in-frame clones only, minus some. The sample has a few million clones, 85% to 95% seen once. Naive CD8 isolation took CD45RO-negative cells positively selected for CCR7 and excluded terminally differentiated effector memory CD45RA+ cells. About this clone: Its antigen is unidentified.

The CDR3 covers 19 residues. CDR1 SGHRS and CDR2 YFSETQ come from the germline V gene. Trimming took 0 bases from V and 0 from J, leaving 19 bases between them. Sequences were obtained from naive CD8+ T cells from PBMCs. The V gene is TRBV5-1, the J gene TRBJ1-3; TRBD1 is a possible D gene (6 bases). The TCR sequence derives from a man in his late teens or twenties in good health. Some clones in this sample may be carry-over from other donors' samples. CDR3 residues: CASSLGGPAKLTSGNTIYF. The CDR3 nucleotides are TGCGCCAGCAGCTTGGGGGGGCCAGCGAAGTTGACCTCTGGAAACACCATATATTTT. The full variable domain, in which reference TRBV5-1 and TRBJ1-3 provide the parts outside the CDR3, is KAGVTQTPRYLIKTRGQQVTLSCSPISGHRSVSWYQQTPGQGLQFLFEYFSETQRNKGNFPGRFSGRQFSNSRSEMNVSTLELGDSALYLCASSLGGPAKLTSGNTIYFGEGSWLTVV.